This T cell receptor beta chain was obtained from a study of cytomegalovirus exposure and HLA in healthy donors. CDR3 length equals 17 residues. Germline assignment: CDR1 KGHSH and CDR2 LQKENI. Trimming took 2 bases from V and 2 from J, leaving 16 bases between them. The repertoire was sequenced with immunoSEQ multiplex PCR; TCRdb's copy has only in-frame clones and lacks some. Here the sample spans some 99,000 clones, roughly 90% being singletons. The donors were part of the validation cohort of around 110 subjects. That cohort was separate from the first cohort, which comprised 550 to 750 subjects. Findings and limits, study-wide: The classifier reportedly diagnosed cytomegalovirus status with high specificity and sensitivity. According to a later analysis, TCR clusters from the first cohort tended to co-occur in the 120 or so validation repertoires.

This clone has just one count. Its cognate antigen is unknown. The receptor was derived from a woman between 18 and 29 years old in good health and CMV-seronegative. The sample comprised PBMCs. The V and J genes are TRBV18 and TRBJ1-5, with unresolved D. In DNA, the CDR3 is TGTGCCAGCTCACCAACGGCCTCCCCCGAGGGCAATCAGCCCCAGCATTTT. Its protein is CASSPTASPEGNQPQHF.